This T cell receptor (beta chain) originates from a study of blood T cell repertoires in COVID-19. Study-level information: Nucleic acid was either cDNA or gDNA, and it came from T cells, B-cell-depleted T cells, or PBMCs.

Details on this clone: The junction shows a germline mismatch at one end, possibly a read error. Other DNA sequences in the sample encode the same CDR3.

The CDR3 totals 15 residues. CDR1 and CDR2 from the germline V gene are SGHTA and FQGNSA. Per the authors' pipeline: The authors estimated nucleated cell counts from reference gene primer amplification. The data were produced by immunoSEQ multiplex PCR, yet TCRdb's version contains in-frame clones alone and is incomplete. The V and J calls and clone size are taken from that table; D and trimming were inferred from the DNA. The sample records around 150,000 clones, 81% being singletons. This TCR derives from a woman aged 55 to 70 with active or convalescent COVID-19. The gene calls are TRBV7-2 and TRBJ2-2, with TRBD2 matching over 11 bases. Sequences were obtained from peripheral blood. The chain's CDR3 is CASSLAGGNTGELFF. The CDR3 region has the DNA TGTGCCAGCAGCCTAGCGGGGGGGAACACCGGGGAGCTGTTTTTT.